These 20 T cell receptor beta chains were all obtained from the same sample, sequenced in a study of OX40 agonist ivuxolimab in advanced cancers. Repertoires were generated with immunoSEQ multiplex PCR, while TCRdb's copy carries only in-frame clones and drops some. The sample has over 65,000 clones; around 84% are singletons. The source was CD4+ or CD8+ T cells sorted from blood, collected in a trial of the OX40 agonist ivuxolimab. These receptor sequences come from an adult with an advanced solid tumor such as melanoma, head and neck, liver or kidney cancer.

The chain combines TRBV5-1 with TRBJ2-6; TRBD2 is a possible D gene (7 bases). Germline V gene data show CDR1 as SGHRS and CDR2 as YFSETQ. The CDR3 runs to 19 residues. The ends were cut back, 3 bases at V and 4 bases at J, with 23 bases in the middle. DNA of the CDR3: TGCGCCAGCAGCTCCCCTCGGGGGGCTATAATGGGAGGGGCCAACGTCCTGACTTTC. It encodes CASSSPRGAIMGGANVLTF.

CDR3 region: CASISGLAYTGELFF. The CDR3 DNA sequence: TGTGCCAGCATTTCGGGACTAGCTTACACCGGGGAGCTGTTTTTT. The rearrangement joins TRBV6-5 to TRBJ2-2; 9 nucleotides align to TRBD2. Germline-derived CDR1 and CDR2 are MNHEY and SVGAGI. The junction had 6 bases not matched to a gene; V was cut back by 7 bases and J by 3 bases. The CDR3 loop spans 15 amino acids.

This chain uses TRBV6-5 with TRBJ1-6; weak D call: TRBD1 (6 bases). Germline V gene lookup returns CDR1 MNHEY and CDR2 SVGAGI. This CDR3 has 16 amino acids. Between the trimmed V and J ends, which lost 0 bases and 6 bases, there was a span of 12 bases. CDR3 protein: CASSYSTGAGNSPLHF. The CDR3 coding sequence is TGTGCCAGCAGTTACTCGACGGGGGCAGGTAATTCACCCCTCCACTTT.

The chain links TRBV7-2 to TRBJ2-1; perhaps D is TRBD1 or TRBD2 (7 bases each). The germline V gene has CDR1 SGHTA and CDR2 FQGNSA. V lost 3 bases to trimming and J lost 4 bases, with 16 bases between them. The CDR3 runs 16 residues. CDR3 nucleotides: TGTGCCAGCAGCTTTACCGGGCAGGGGGGGTACAATGAGCAGTTCTTC. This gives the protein CASSFTGQGGYNEQFF.

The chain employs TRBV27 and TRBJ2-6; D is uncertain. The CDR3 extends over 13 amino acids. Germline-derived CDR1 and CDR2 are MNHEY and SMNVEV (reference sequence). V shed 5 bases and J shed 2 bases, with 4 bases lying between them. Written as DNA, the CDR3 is TGTGCCAGCAGTCCAACTGGGGCCAACGTCCTGACTTTC. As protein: CASSPTGANVLTF.

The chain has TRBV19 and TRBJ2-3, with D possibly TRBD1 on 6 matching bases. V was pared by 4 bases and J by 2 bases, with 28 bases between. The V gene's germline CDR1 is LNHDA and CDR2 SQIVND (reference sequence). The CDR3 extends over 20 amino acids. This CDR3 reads CASSTFFQGPQDSYTDTQYF. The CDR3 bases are TGTGCCAGTAGTACCTTCTTTCAGGGGCCCCAAGATTCGTACACAGATACGCAGTATTTT.

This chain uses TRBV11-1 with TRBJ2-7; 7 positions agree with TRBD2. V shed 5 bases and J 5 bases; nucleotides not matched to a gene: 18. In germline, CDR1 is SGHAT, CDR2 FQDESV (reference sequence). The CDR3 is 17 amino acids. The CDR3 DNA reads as TGTGCCAGCAGCCCCCGAAAGACTAGCCAAGGTCAGCACGAGCAGTACTTC. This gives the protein CASSPRKTSQGQHEQYF.

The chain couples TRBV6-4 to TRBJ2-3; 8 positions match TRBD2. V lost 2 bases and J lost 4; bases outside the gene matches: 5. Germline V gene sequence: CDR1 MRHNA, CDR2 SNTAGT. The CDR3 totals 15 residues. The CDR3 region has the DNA TGTGCCAGCAGTGACAGCCGGGGGGGCGCAGATACGCAGTATTTT. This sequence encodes CASSDSRGGADTQYF.

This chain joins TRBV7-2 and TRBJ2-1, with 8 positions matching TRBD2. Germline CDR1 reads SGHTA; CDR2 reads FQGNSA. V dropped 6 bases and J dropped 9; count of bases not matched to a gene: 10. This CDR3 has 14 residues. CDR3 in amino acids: CASRPPSGRGEQFF. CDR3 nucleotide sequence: TGTGCCAGCAGGCCGCCTAGCGGGCGGGGTGAGCAGTTCTTC.

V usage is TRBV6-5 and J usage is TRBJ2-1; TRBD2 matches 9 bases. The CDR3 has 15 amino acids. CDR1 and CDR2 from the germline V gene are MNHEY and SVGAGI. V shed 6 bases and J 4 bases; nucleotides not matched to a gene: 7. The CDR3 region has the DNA TGTGCCAGCAGGGGGGGGCTAGCGGGGTACAATGAGCAGTTCTTC. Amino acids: CASRGGLAGYNEQFF.

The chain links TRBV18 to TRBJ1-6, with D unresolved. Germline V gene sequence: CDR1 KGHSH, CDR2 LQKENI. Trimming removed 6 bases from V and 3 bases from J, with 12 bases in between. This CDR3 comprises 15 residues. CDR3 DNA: TGTGCCAGCTCTACCAACGGCCGCTATAATTCACCCCTCCACTTT. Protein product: CASSTNGRYNSPLHF. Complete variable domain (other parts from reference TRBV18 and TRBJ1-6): NAGVMQNPRHLVRRRGQEARLRCSPMKGHSHVYWYRQLPEEGLKFMVYLQKENIIDESGMPKERFSAEFPKEGPSILRIQQVVRGDSAAYFCASSTNGRYNSPLHFGNGTRLTVT.

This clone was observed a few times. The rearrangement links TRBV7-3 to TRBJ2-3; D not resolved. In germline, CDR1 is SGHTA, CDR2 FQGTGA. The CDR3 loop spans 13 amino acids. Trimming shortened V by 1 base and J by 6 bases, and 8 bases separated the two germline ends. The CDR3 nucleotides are TGTGCCAGCAGCTTAATCGACGGTGATACGCAGTATTTT. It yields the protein CASSLIDGDTQYF.

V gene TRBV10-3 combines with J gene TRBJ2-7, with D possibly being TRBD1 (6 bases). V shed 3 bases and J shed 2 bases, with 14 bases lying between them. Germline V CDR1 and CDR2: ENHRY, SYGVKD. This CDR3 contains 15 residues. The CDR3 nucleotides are TGTGCCATCAGTGATCCATCAGGGGTGGCCTACGAGCAGTACTTC. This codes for CAISDPSGVAYEQYF.

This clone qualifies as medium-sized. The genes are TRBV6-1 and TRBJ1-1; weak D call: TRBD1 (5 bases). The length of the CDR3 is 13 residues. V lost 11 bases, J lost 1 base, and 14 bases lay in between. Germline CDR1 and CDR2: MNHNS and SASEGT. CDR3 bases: TGTGCCGGGCGGCTTGGGGCGAACACTGAAGCTTTCTTT. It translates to CAGRLGANTEAFF.

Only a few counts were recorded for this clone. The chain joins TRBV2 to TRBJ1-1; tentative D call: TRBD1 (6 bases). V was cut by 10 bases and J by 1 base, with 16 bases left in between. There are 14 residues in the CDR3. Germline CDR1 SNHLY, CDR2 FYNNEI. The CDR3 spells CATGPGHQNTEAFF. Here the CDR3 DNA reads TGTGCCACCGGCCCGGGACATCAGAACACTGAAGCTTTCTTT.

Here the CDR3 DNA reads TGCAGCGCCTGGGACAGGGGAGGAGGGGCCAACGTCCTGACTTTC. Its translation is CSAWDRGGGANVLTF. This sequence joins TRBV29-1 and TRBJ2-6, with TRBD1 matching 10 bases. CDR1 is SQVTM and CDR2 is ANQGSEA in the germline V gene. The CDR3 has 15 residues. J lost 4 bases, V lost 7 bases, and 7 bases had no gene match. Using reference TRBV29-1 and TRBJ2-6 for the parts outside the CDR3, the full variable domain is SAVISQKPSRDICQRGTSLTIQCQVDSQVTMMFWYRQQPGQSLTLIATANQGSEATYESGFVIDKFPISRPNLTFSTLTVSNMSPEDSSIYLCSAWDRGGGANVLTFGAGSRLTVL.

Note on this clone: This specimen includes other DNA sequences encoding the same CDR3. The CDR3 bases are TGTGCCAGCAGTTACTCGGGGGGGAGGACTGAAGCTTTCTTT. Protein sequence: CASSYSGGRTEAFF. This rearrangement joins TRBV6-5 to TRBJ1-1, with a weak D call TRBD1 (5 bases). The CDR3 loop spans 14 amino acids. Germline assignment: CDR1 MNHEY and CDR2 SVGAGI. The V end was cut by 0 bases, the J end by 5 bases, with 10 bases between.

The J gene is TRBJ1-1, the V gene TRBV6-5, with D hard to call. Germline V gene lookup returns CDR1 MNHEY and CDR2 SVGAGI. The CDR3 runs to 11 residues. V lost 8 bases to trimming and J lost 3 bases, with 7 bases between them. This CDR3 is CASGRYTEAFF. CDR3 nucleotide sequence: TGTGCCAGCGGTCGATACACTGAAGCTTTCTTT.

The CDR3 here is CASSIVGRGQDTQYF. The CDR3 region has the DNA TGTGCCAGTAGTATAGTTGGCAGGGGGCAAGATACGCAGTATTTT. The J gene is TRBJ2-3, the V gene TRBV19, with TRBD1 matching 8 bases. J lost 5 bases, V lost 1 base, and 5 bases had no gene match. This CDR3 is 15 amino acids long. CDR1 and CDR2 (germline): LNHDA, SQIVND (reference sequence).

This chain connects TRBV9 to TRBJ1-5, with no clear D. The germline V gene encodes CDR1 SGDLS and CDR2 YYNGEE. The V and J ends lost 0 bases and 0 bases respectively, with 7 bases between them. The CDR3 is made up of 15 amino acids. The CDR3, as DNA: TGTGCCAGCAGCGTAGCGGGTAGTAGCAATCAGCCCCAGCATTTT. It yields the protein CASSVAGSSNQPQHF.